This is a list of T cell receptor beta chains from one sample in a study of cytomegalovirus exposure and HLA in healthy donors. The protocol was immunoSEQ multiplex PCR, while the TCRdb copy is restricted to in-frame clones and leaves out a portion. Here the sample spans about 97,000 clones, approximately 72% being singletons. The sequenced sample consisted of PBMCs. All receptors derive from a woman aged 40 to 49 in good health and CMV-seronegative. Each CDR3 is given with its conserved first and last residue. Each record gives: V gene, D gene, J gene, CDR3 DNA, CDR3 protein. D genes are given only for firm matches.

TRBV4-2	TRBD1	TRBJ2-2	TGTGCCAGCAGCCCTCGGGACAGGGGCGTTTCCGGGGAGCTGTTTTTT	CASSPRDRGVSGELFF
TRBV9	NA	TRBJ2-1	TGTGCCAGCAGCGTAAATCCGGGCTCCGCGGGTGGTGAGCAGTTCTTC	CASSVNPGSAGGEQFF
TRBV25-1	TRBD1	TRBJ2-3	TGTGCCAGCCGGGACAGGGTCACAGATACGCAGTATTTT	CASRDRVTDTQYF
TRBV4-2	NA	TRBJ2-2	TGTGCCAGCAGCCAAGAAACGGGGGGGGAGCTGTTTTTT	CASSQETGGELFF
TRBV19	TRBD1	TRBJ2-1	TGTGCCAGTTCAACCGGGACAGGGCCCAACAATGAGCAGTTCTTC	CASSTGTGPNNEQFF
TRBV7-2	TRBD1	TRBJ2-2	TGTGCCGTCCAAAAGGGGGCGATGTTGTTGGCCGGGGAGCTGTTTTTT	CAVQKGAMLLAGELFF
TRBV11-2	TRBD1	TRBJ2-5	TGTGCCAGCAGCTACGGGACAGCACAAGAGACCCAGTACTTC	CASSYGTAQETQYF
TRBV6-5	TRBD1	TRBJ2-5	TGTGCCAGCAGCGGACAGGGGTGGCAAGAGACCCAGTACTTC	CASSGQGWQETQYF
TRBV27	NA	TRBJ2-4	TGTGCCAGCAGTTACCGGGGGGCCGCCGCCAAAAACATTCAGTACTTC	CASSYRGAAAKNIQYF
TRBV11-3	NA	TRBJ2-1	TGTGCCAGCAGCCACGGTGGTGAGCAGTTCTTC	CASSHGGEQFF
TRBV5-4	NA	TRBJ2-5	TGTGCCAGCCAAGCTCAGGGCCCCATGACCCAGTACTTC	CASQAQGPMTQYF
TRBV28	TRBD1	TRBJ2-3	TGTGCCAGCAGTTCGGGGACAGGGGGCTACACAGATACGCAGTATTTT	CASSSGTGGYTDTQYF
TRBV7-3	TRBD1	TRBJ2-1	TGTGCCAGCAGCTTGTTACAGGGGGCACATGAGCAGTTCTTC	CASSLLQGAHEQFF
TRBV7-2	NA	TRBJ2-7	TGTGCCAGCAGCTTATGGGGGGGCCCTACTGCCTACGAGCAGTACTTC	CASSLWGGPTAYEQYF
TRBV10-3	NA	TRBJ1-1	TGTGCCATCAGTGAGTCTTTAGATGTGAACACTGAAGCTTTCTTT	CAISESLDVNTEAFF
TRBV18	TRBD1	TRBJ2-4	TGTGCCAGCTCAACGACAGGGCACGAGTCGGCCAAAAACATTCAGTACTTC	CASSTTGHESAKNIQYF
TRBV27	NA	TRBJ2-7	TGTGCCAGCAGTTTACAGGGGCTTGGGGAGCAGTACTTC	CASSLQGLGEQYF
TRBV4-3	NA	TRBJ1-2	TGCGCCAGCAGCCAAGGAACCGGGCGGGACTGGTATGGCTACACCTTC	CASSQGTGRDWYGYTF
TRBV11-1	NA	TRBJ1-6	TGTGCCAGCAGCTTTCGGGGTAATAATTCACCCCTCCACTTT	CASSFRGNNSPLHF
TRBV11-2	TRBD2	TRBJ2-1	TGTGCCAGCAGCCGGGGACTAGCGGGAGTGAGCTCCTACAATGAGCAGTTCTTC	CASSRGLAGVSSYNEQFF
TRBV30	TRBD2	TRBJ2-7	TGTGCCTGGAGTAGGGGGGCAAGCACTAGCGGGGAGGAGCAGTACTTC	CAWSRGASTSGEEQYF
TRBV9	TRBD1	TRBJ2-7	TGTGCCAGCAGCGCAGATGGACAGGGGACTGGGGAGCAGTACTTC	CASSADGQGTGEQYF